One and the same sample provided the 31 T cell receptor beta chains below, sequenced in a study of neurological immune-mediated disorders. Each CDR3 protein gets one entry after TCRdb re-called the 5' RACE reads with MiXCR. The repertoire holds 39,000 or so distinct CDR3 sequences, with about 2.3% as singletons. The sequencing input was PBMCs. The receptor source for this set is a man aged 30 to 45 with multiple sclerosis.

This clonotype occurred a few times. CDR3 sequence (DNA): TGTGCCAGCAGTTTGGGAACTAGCGGGAGGAGTAATGAGCAGTTCTTC. It specifies CASSLGTSGRSNEQFF. The chain has TRBV27 and TRBJ2-1; 12 positions match TRBD2. The V gene's germline CDR1 is MNHEY and CDR2 SMNVEV (reference sequence). This CDR3 has 16 residues. The V segment lost 3 bases and the J segment 7 bases; nucleotides outside the gene matches: 7.

This clonotype was detected ten times or more. This CDR3 is CSARAPGTGPLDTQYF. In DNA form, the CDR3 reads TGCAGTGCTAGAGCCCCGGGGACAGGGCCCCTAGATACGCAGTATTTT. The V gene is TRBV20-1, the J gene TRBJ2-3; 9 bases line up with TRBD1. CDR1 and CDR2 from the germline V gene are DFQATT and SNEGSKA (reference sequence). The V gene end was trimmed by 1 base and the J gene end by 5 bases; junction bases not matched to a gene: 10. The CDR3 is 16 amino acids.

This clonotype was seen repeatedly, ten times or more. This chain connects TRBV20-1 to TRBJ2-1; D tentatively reads TRBD1 or TRBD2 (5 bases each). V lost 3 bases and J lost 7, with 13 bases in between. Germline V lookup: CDR1 DFQATT, CDR2 SNEGSKA (reference sequence). The CDR3 loop spans 13 amino acids. CDR3 protein: CSASYGGVNEQFF. CDR3 sequence (DNA): TGCAGTGCTAGTTATGGGGGAGTAAATGAGCAGTTCTTC.

This clonotype is medium-sized. V is TRBV5-1 and J is TRBJ2-1; 13 bases map to TRBD2. Trimming removed 2 bases from V and 9 bases from J; junction bases left unmatched: 8. There are 16 residues in the CDR3. The germline CDR1 and CDR2 sequences are SGHRS and YFSETQ. In nucleotides, the CDR3 is TGCGCCAGCAGCTTCCATCGGACTAGCGGGAGTGGTGAGCAGTTCTTC. Protein product: CASSFHRTSGSGEQFF.

The chain recombines TRBV20-1 with TRBJ2-5; D is perhaps TRBD1 (6 bases). Germline CDR1 is DFQATT and CDR2 is SNEGSKA (reference sequence). V lost 6 bases and J 3 bases, leaving 11 bases between the germline ends. This CDR3 comprises 12 residues. CDR3 DNA: TGCAGTGCCCCCGACAGGAAAGAGACCCAGTACTTC. As protein: CSAPDRKETQYF.

This clonotype appeared many times. This chain links TRBV12-3 or TRBV12-4 with TRBJ2-6; D uncertain. This CDR3 has 12 residues. Trimming took 9 bases from V and 8 from J, leaving 11 bases between them. The DNA of the CDR3 is TGTGCCAGTTCGATCGGTTCCAACGTCCTGACTTTC. Amino acid sequence: CASSIGSNVLTF.

This clonotype has a count of ten or more. The chain couples TRBV20-1 to TRBJ1-1; 8 nucleotides align to TRBD1. The CDR3 is 16 amino acids. Trimming at V came to 6 bases and at J to 8 bases, leaving 20 bases not matched to a gene. The V gene's germline CDR1 is DFQATT and CDR2 SNEGSKA (reference sequence). CDR3 amino acids: CSAPKTPDRAGDEAFF. CDR3 coding DNA: TGCAGTGCCCCGAAAACCCCGGACAGGGCAGGCGACGAAGCTTTCTTT.

About this clonotype itself: A junction end diverges from the germline sequence, so it may reflect a read error. This sequence joins TRBV7-2 and TRBJ2-3; D gene uncertain. Germline V lookup: CDR1 SGHTA, CDR2 FQGNSA. The CDR3 is 12 amino acids. This CDR3 is CDSSTWTDTQYF. In DNA, the CDR3 is TGTGACAGCAGCACCTGGACAGATACGCAGTATTTT.

This clonotype was counted many times. The J gene is TRBJ2-7, the V gene TRBV28; 8 bases line up with TRBD2. V shed 3 bases and J 6 bases; nucleotides not matched to a gene: 13. The germline V gene has CDR1 MDHEN and CDR2 SYDVKM. The CDR3 spans 16 residues. The CDR3 DNA is TGTGCCAGCAGTTTTTTGCGGGAGAGCGGGAGAGGCGAGCAGTACTTC. It translates to CASSFLRESGRGEQYF.

This clonotype was counted many times. The chain employs TRBV18 and TRBJ2-7, with D possibly being TRBD2 (5 bases). V lost 6 bases, J lost 2 bases, and 11 bases lay in between. The CDR3 runs to 13 residues. Germline CDR1 KGHSH, CDR2 LQKENI. For the CDR3, the DNA is TGTGCCAGCTCGCCCGGACTGGCCTACGAGCAGTACTTC. Its protein product is CASSPGLAYEQYF.

This clonotype was seen at least ten times. V is TRBV27 and J is TRBJ2-1; D is perhaps TRBD2 (6 bases). Germline V gives CDR1 MNHEY, CDR2 SMNVEV (reference sequence). This CDR3 region has 18 residues. V was shortened by 5 bases and J by 9 bases, with 29 bases between the two germline ends. The CDR3 reads CASSSRDGGLAPGGEQFF. CDR3 DNA: TGTGCCAGCAGTAGCCGGGACGGCGGGCTAGCGCCTGGGGGTGAGCAGTTCTTC.

This clonotype was observed a handful of times. This may come from a read error, since a much larger clone is one base off. This chain connects TRBV10-2 to TRBJ1-5; no clear D. This CDR3 is built from 14 residues. Per germline, CDR1 WSHSY and CDR2 SAAADI. As DNA, the CDR3 is TGCGCCAGCAGTGAGTCTGGGAACAATCAGCCCCAGAATTTT. This codes for CASSESGNNQPQNF.

This clonotype was seen many times. This chain uses TRBV20-1 with TRBJ2-7, with 12 bases lining up with TRBD2. The CDR3 spans 14 residues. Losses at the gene ends were 2 bases for V and 4 bases for J; bases not matched to a gene: 3. Germline CDR1 reads DFQATT; CDR2 reads SNEGSKA (reference sequence). The CDR3 coding sequence is TGCAGTGCTAGACTAGGACTAGCGGGATACGAGCAGTACTTC. Amino acids: CSARLGLAGYEQYF.

This clonotype was detected many times. This rearrangement joins TRBV6-1 to TRBJ2-3; D not certain. Germline loops: CDR1 MNHNS, CDR2 SASEGT. V lost 8 bases, J lost 4 bases, and 7 bases lay in between. The CDR3 sequence is 11 residues long. The CDR3 DNA is TGTGCCAGCGATGAAGCAGATACGCAGTATTTT. Translating gives CASDEADTQYF.

This clonotype was seen ten or more times. V is TRBV25-1 and J is TRBJ2-2, with 8 bases fitting TRBD1. The germline V gene encodes CDR1 MGHDK and CDR2 SYGVNS. CDR3 length: 15 amino acids. After removal of 5 bases from V and 1 base from J, the junction contained 3 bases not matched to a gene. CDR3 loop: CASSTGTGNTGELFF. The DNA for the CDR3 is TGTGCCAGCAGTACCGGGACAGGGAACACCGGGGAGCTGTTTTTT.

The sample holds many counts of this clonotype. The V and J genes are TRBV28 and TRBJ1-4; 9 bases agree with TRBD1. CDR3 length: 17 amino acids. V shed 6 bases, J shed 4 bases, and the junction held 12 bases outside the gene matches. Germline V gene data show CDR1 as MDHEN and CDR2 as SYDVKM. The chain's CDR3 is CASSLTGTGFGNEKLFF. The CDR3 region has the DNA TGTGCCAGCAGCCTGACCGGGACAGGGTTTGGTAATGAAAAACTGTTTTTT.

This clonotype was observed many times. The V gene is TRBV12-3 or TRBV12-4, the J gene TRBJ2-5, with D perhaps matching TRBD2 (6 bases). CDR3 length: 13 amino acids. Trimming pared 7 bases from V and 0 bases from J, leaving 9 bases between. The CDR3 DNA follows: TGTGCCAGCATGCGGGACTACCAAGAGACCCAGTACTTC. Translation: CASMRDYQETQYF.

This clonotype was seen ten or more times. V gene TRBV20-1 combines with J gene TRBJ2-7; 9 nucleotides match TRBD1. The germline V gene has CDR1 DFQATT and CDR2 SNEGSKA (reference sequence). This CDR3 has 17 residues. V was pared by 0 bases and J by 0 bases, with 9 bases of the junction left unmatched. The DNA for the CDR3 is TGCAGTGCTAGAGATGCCGGGACAGGGTCCTTCTCCTACGAGCAGTACTTC. Translated, it gives CSARDAGTGSFSYEQYF.

This clonotype appeared many times. As DNA, the CDR3 is TGCAGTCCCATGGGCTACACCTTC. This gives the protein CSPMGYTF. V gene TRBV20-1 combines with J gene TRBJ1-2, with unresolved D. Between the trimmed V and J ends, which lost 8 bases and 8 bases, there was a span of 6 bases. The germline V gene encodes CDR1 DFQATT and CDR2 SNEGSKA (reference sequence). CDR3 length: 8 amino acids.

This clonotype was detected a few times. This clone may be a read error of a much larger clone one base away. The genes are TRBV20-1 and TRBJ2-7, with a possible D match to TRBD2 (6 bases). With 6 bases removed from V and 3 bases from J, the gap between germline ends came to 9 bases. This CDR3 is 11 amino acids long. Germline CDR1 and CDR2: DFQATT and SNEGSKA (reference sequence). CDR3 in amino acids: CSAPGGYEQYF. CDR3 in DNA: TGCAGTGCCCCCGGGGGCTACGAGCAGTACTTC.

This rearrangement joins TRBV12-2 to TRBJ1-2. TRBV12-2 is a pseudogene segment. The CDR3 extends over 12 amino acids. The CDR3 protein is CASRLEGGGYTF. The CDR3 region has the DNA TGTGCAAGTCGCTTAGAAGGAGGGGGCTACACCTTC.

This clonotype was detected ten times or more. This sequence joins TRBV12-3 or TRBV12-4 and TRBJ2-7; 9 bases agree with TRBD1. The CDR3 consists of 14 residues. The ends lost 6 bases at V and 2 bases at J; junction bases unmatched: 5. CDR3 region: CASRAGTGTYEQYF. In nucleotides, the CDR3 is TGTGCCAGCAGGGCCGGGACAGGGACCTACGAGCAGTACTTC.

This clonotype was observed many times. The chain employs TRBV7-2 and TRBJ2-7; D is undetermined. Germline-derived CDR1 and CDR2 are SGHTA and FQGNSA. V lost 3 bases and J 5 bases, leaving 11 bases between the germline ends. There are 13 residues in the CDR3. CDR3 residues: CASSFVPLDEQYF. The CDR3 DNA reads as TGTGCCAGCAGCTTCGTCCCTCTGGACGAGCAGTACTTC. The whole variable domain, remainder taken from reference TRBV7-2 and TRBJ2-7, is GAGVSQSPSNKVTEKGKDVELRCDPISGHTALYWYRQSLGQGLEFLIYFQGNSAPDKSGLPSDRFSAERTGGSVSTLTIQRTQQEDSAVYLCASSFVPLDEQYFGPGTRLTVT.

The J gene is TRBJ2-7, the V gene TRBV6-5, with D perhaps TRBD2 (5 bases). The length of the CDR3 is 15 residues. Germline V gene data show CDR1 as MNHEY and CDR2 as SVGAGI. V was trimmed by 4 bases and J by 1 base, leaving 14 bases between them. CDR3: CASSFRVPGSYEQYF. CDR3 bases: TGTGCCAGCAGTTTTCGGGTCCCGGGGTCCTACGAGCAGTACTTC.

This clonotype appeared many times. This chain links TRBV4-1 with TRBJ1-2; 8 bases fit TRBD1. With V trimmed by 3 bases and J by 0 bases, 9 bases remained unmatched. CDR1 is MGHRA, CDR2 YSYEKL, per germline. CDR3 length: 17 amino acids. The CDR3 region is CASSQDRDTLPNYGYTF. CDR3 DNA: TGCGCCAGCAGCCAGGACAGGGACACTCTCCCTAACTATGGCTACACCTTC.

This clonotype was counted at least ten times. Mismatch with germline at one junction end may stem from a read error. V gene TRBV12-3 or TRBV12-4 combines with J gene TRBJ1-1, with D tentatively TRBD1 (6 bases). The CDR3 extends over 17 amino acids. The DNA for the CDR3 is TGTGCCAGCAGCTTAGAAGAATGGGGGCGGGGGGAGCCTGAAGCTTTCTTT. This translates into CASSLEEWGRGEPEAFF.

This clonotype was seen ten or more times. The rearrangement joins TRBV15 to TRBJ1-2; D not certain. The CDR3 is 13 amino acids. Germline lookup yields CDR1 LNHNV and CDR2 YYDKDF (reference sequence). V gave up 4 bases and J gave up 2 bases, with 8 bases separating them. Here the CDR3 reads CATSKRANYGYTF. CDR3 in DNA: TGTGCCACCAGCAAGAGGGCCAACTATGGCTACACCTTC.

This clonotype was observed at least ten times. The genes are TRBV5-1 and TRBJ1-1, with D tentatively TRBD1 (5 bases). The germline gives CDR1 SGHRS, CDR2 YFSETQ. The CDR3 spans 15 residues. Trimming pared 3 bases from V and 0 bases from J, leaving 12 bases between. The CDR3 nucleotides are TGCGCCAGCAGCTCACGCCTGACAGTGAACACTGAAGCTTTCTTT. Encoded protein: CASSSRLTVNTEAFF.

This clonotype was observed many times. This rearrangement joins TRBV25-1 to TRBJ1-2; D is unclear. V gave up 6 bases and J gave up 3 bases, with 11 bases separating them. CDR3 size: 13 residues. Germline-derived CDR1 and CDR2 are MGHDK and SYGVNS. The CDR3: CASSPLGYYGYTF. The CDR3 bases are TGTGCCAGCAGCCCCCTGGGGTACTATGGCTACACCTTC.

This clonotype has ten or more counts. The V call is TRBV20-1, the J call TRBJ2-5, with D tentatively TRBD2 (5 bases). The V gene's germline CDR1 is DFQATT and CDR2 SNEGSKA (reference sequence). This CDR3 has 14 residues. Trimming cost V 1 base and J 5 bases, with 14 bases left between them. The CDR3 here is CSARVTSSRETQYF. The CDR3 DNA reads as TGCAGTGCTAGAGTTACTAGTTCCCGGGAGACCCAGTACTTC.

This clonotype appeared many times. This rearrangement joins TRBV24-1 to TRBJ2-1; tentatively, D is TRBD1 (6 bases). Germline V lookup: CDR1 KGHDR, CDR2 SFDVKD. The CDR3 runs 14 residues. V was clipped by 4 bases and J by 9 bases, with 15 bases between them. The CDR3 DNA is TGTGCCACCAGTGAGGCAGGGGATATCGTTGAGCAGTTCTTC. It translates to CATSEAGDIVEQFF.